The 20 T cell receptor beta chains presented below share a single source sample, sequenced in a study of Ad26.COV2.S vaccination and SARS-CoV-2 variants. This table comes from immunoSEQ multiplex PCR, and its TCRdb copy is limited to in-frame clones, with some not included. The table shows roughly 410,000 clones, with 80% to 90% occurring only once. Stated treatment: some 19 received Ad26.COV2.S at low or high dose, single or two shots; several received placebo; per-sample allocation not given. Collection of the samples took place on day 63 after the first injection of vaccine or placebo. The sample here was peripheral blood, taken in a trial of Ad26.COV2.S vaccine versus placebo. Receptors originate from a person aged 18 to 59 who received the Ad26.COV2.S COVID-19 vaccine or a placebo.

CDR3 nucleotides: TGTGCCAGTAATCCCCTTACAGGGAGGAGCTCATCAAACTATGGCTACACCTTC. It yields the protein CASNPLTGRSSSNYGYTF. The rearrangement links TRBV19 to TRBJ1-2; D is possibly TRBD1 (6 bases). This CDR3 spans 18 amino acids. V shed 7 bases and J shed 2 bases, with 26 bases lying between them. Looked up from germline, CDR1 is LNHDA and CDR2 is SQIVND (reference sequence).

The rearrangement uses TRBV9 and TRBJ2-2, with D possibly being TRBD2 (6 bases). The CDR3 consists of 15 residues. The germline V gene has CDR1 SGDLS and CDR2 YYNGEE. V lost 0 bases and J lost 4, with 10 bases in between. The CDR3 DNA reads as TGTGCCAGCAGCGTAGGGGCTAGCGTCACCGGGGAGCTGTTTTTT. As protein: CASSVGASVTGELFF.

This chain connects TRBV9 to TRBJ2-5, with 8 bases that match TRBD1. This CDR3 is 14 amino acids long. J was trimmed by 5 bases and V by 4 bases; bases with no gene match: 7. Germline-derived CDR1 and CDR2 are SGDLS and YYNGEE. DNA for the CDR3: TGTGCCAGCAGCACCAGGGGGCGAGGCGAGACCCAGTACTTC. It yields the protein CASSTRGRGETQYF.

The V gene is TRBV24-1, the J gene TRBJ2-3; the D is unclear. The germline V gene has CDR1 KGHDR and CDR2 SFDVKD. Trimming took 5 bases from V and 2 from J, leaving 10 bases between them. CDR3 length equals 14 residues. This CDR3 reads CATSGSQPTDTQYF. The DNA of the CDR3 is TGTGCCACCAGTGGGAGCCAACCCACAGATACGCAGTATTTT.

This clone was recorded only once. J is TRBJ1-4 and V is TRBV9; tentatively, D is TRBD1 (5 bases). The germline CDR1 and CDR2 sequences are SGDLS and YYNGEE. This CDR3 is built from 16 residues. V was clipped by 1 base and J by 5 bases, with 15 bases between them. This CDR3 is CASSVTAGVPNEKLFF. For the CDR3, the DNA is TGTGCCAGCAGCGTAACCGCGGGGGTCCCCAATGAAAAACTGTTTTTT.

V usage is TRBV5-5 and J usage is TRBJ2-7, with 14 bases lining up with TRBD2. Trimming at V came to 4 bases and at J to 3 bases, leaving 9 bases not matched to a gene. In germline, CDR1 is SGHKS, CDR2 YYEKEE (reference sequence). CDR3 length: 17 amino acids. This chain's CDR3 is CASSRGLAGGPNYEQYF. CDR3 nucleotide sequence: TGTGCCAGCAGCCGCGGACTAGCGGGAGGCCCTAACTACGAGCAGTACTTC.

This clone appeared once. V and J are TRBV6-2 or TRBV6-3 and TRBJ2-5, with 9 bases fitting TRBD1. The CDR3 extends over 15 amino acids. J lost 2 bases, V lost 2 bases, and 3 bases had no gene match. Germline lookup yields CDR1 MNHEY and CDR2 SVGEGT. Here the CDR3 DNA reads TGTGCCAGCAGTTACCGTGGGACAGGGCAAGAGACCCAGTACTTC. This encodes CASSYRGTGQETQYF.

The V call is TRBV6-5, the J call TRBJ2-7, with 10 bases lining up with TRBD1. The J segment lost 7 bases and the V segment lost 8 bases, leaving 14 bases of the junction unmatched. Germline V gene data show CDR1 as MNHEY and CDR2 as SVGAGI. This CDR3 region has 15 residues. CDR3 nucleotides: TGTGCCAGCGACTTTATTGGGACAGGGGCTGGTGAGCAGTACTTC. Translated: CASDFIGTGAGEQYF.

The chain employs TRBV12-5 and TRBJ1-5, with D uncertain. The CDR3 contains 13 residues. Per the germline V gene, CDR1 is LGHNT and CDR2 is FRNRAP. Trimming removed 3 bases from V and 5 bases from J, with 8 bases in between. For the CDR3, the DNA is TGTGCTAGTGGTTTAGGTGGGTATCAGCCCCAGCATTTT. As protein: CASGLGGYQPQHF.

The count of this clone is one. The J gene is TRBJ1-3, the V gene TRBV9; D gene uncertain. Germline V CDR1 and CDR2: SGDLS, YYNGEE. The CDR3 spans 15 residues. V lost 0 bases, J lost 2 bases, and 9 bases lay in between. This chain's CDR3 is CASSVGRSAGNTIYF. The CDR3 nucleotides are TGTGCCAGCAGCGTAGGAAGGTCGGCTGGAAACACCATATATTTT.

The chain combines TRBV19 with TRBJ1-4, with D uncertain. This CDR3 is built from 14 residues. Trimming left V 6 bases short and J 5 bases short, with 13 bases between. Germline CDR1 and CDR2: LNHDA and SQIVND (reference sequence). The CDR3 is CASRTTYWNEKLFF. The CDR3 nucleotides are TGTGCCAGTAGGACCACCTACTGGAATGAAAAACTGTTTTTT.

This sequence joins TRBV3-1 (or the pseudogene TRBV3-2) and TRBJ1-5; tentative D call: TRBD1 (5 bases). V was trimmed by 0 bases and J by 7 bases, leaving 13 bases between them. This CDR3 spans 15 amino acids. Germline-derived CDR1 and CDR2 are LGHDT and YNNKEL (reference sequence). In DNA form, the CDR3 reads TGTGCCAGCAGCCAAGAAGGGGTAAGGGGACAGCCCCAGCATTTT. As protein: CASSQEGVRGQPQHF.

V gene TRBV11-3 combines with J gene TRBJ2-1, with D possibly matching TRBD1 (5 bases). Trimming left V 5 bases short and J 2 bases short, with 7 bases between. The CDR3 has 13 amino acids. Germline V gene data show CDR1 as SGHNT and CDR2 as YENEEA. The CDR3 protein is CASSQDTYNEQFF. CDR3 bases: TGTGCCAGCAGCCAGGACACCTACAATGAGCAGTTCTTC.

The chain is built from TRBV5-1 and TRBJ1-1; 11 positions match TRBD1. This CDR3 spans 14 amino acids. The germline V gene has CDR1 SGHRS and CDR2 YFSETQ. V lost 0 bases and J lost 11; bases outside the gene matches: 6. The chain's CDR3 is CASSLGTGGAGAFF. CDR3 in DNA: TGCGCCAGCAGCTTGGGGACAGGGGGCGCAGGGGCTTTCTTT.

This clone was observed a handful of times. The rearrangement joins TRBV29-1 to TRBJ1-2; D is possibly TRBD1 (6 bases). Trimming shortened V by 5 bases and J by 7 bases, and 23 bases separated the two germline ends. There are 15 residues in the CDR3. Germline-derived CDR1 and CDR2 are SQVTM and ANQGSEA. The CDR3 is CSVLGGLAGLTGYTF. CDR3 DNA sequence: TGCAGCGTTTTAGGGGGACTCGCAGGGTTGACTGGCTACACCTTC.

This chain links TRBV7-2 with TRBJ1-2; unclear D gene. CDR3 length: 15 residues. The V gene's germline CDR1 is SGHTA and CDR2 FQGNSA. V dropped 1 base and J dropped 5 bases, with 14 bases sitting between them. CDR3 coding DNA: TGTGCCAGCAGCTTAGGTTCGGTTCCTGTTTATGGCTACACCTTC. As protein: CASSLGSVPVYGYTF.

The chain links TRBV2 to TRBJ2-3, with TRBD2 matching 11 bases. J lost 3 bases, V lost 8 bases, and 4 bases had no gene match. Germline V gene lookup returns CDR1 SNHLY and CDR2 FYNNEI. The CDR3 extends over 14 amino acids. The CDR3 DNA reads TGTGCCAGCCCTAGCGGGAGGAAAACAGATACGCAGTATTTT. Its translation is CASPSGRKTDTQYF. Using reference TRBV2 and TRBJ2-3 for the parts outside the CDR3, the full variable domain is EPEVTQTPSHQVTQMGQEVILRCVPISNHLYFYWYRQILGQKVEFLVSFYNNEISEKSEIFDDQFSVERPDGSNFTLKIRSTKLEDSAMYFCASPSGRKTDTQYFGPGTRLTVL.

This chain links TRBV5-4 with TRBJ2-3; D is uncertain. V lost 4 bases and J lost 2, with 5 bases in between. Germline-derived CDR1 and CDR2 are SGHNT and YYREEE (reference sequence). The CDR3 has 12 amino acids. The CDR3, as DNA: TGTGCCAGCAGCCCGAACACAGATACGCAGTATTTT. Translated, it gives CASSPNTDTQYF.

J is TRBJ2-1 and V is TRBV5-5; TRBD1 agrees at 8 bases. Germline CDR1 reads SGHKS; CDR2 reads YYEKEE (reference sequence). This CDR3 spans 16 amino acids. The junction had 11 bases not matched to a gene; V was cut back by 2 bases and J by 7 bases. The DNA for the CDR3 is TGTGCCAGCAGCTTCCTCCCCGGGACAGGCTTAAATGAGCAGTTCTTC. Amino acid sequence: CASSFLPGTGLNEQFF.

J is TRBJ2-3 and V is TRBV20-1; D not certain. Germline CDR1 reads DFQATT; CDR2 reads SNEGSKA (reference sequence). The V end lost 5 bases, the J end lost 1 base, and 4 bases lay between the germline ends. The CDR3 runs to 11 residues. The CDR3 loop reads CSADRTDTQYF. The CDR3 coding sequence is TGCAGTGCTGATCGCACAGATACGCAGTATTTT.